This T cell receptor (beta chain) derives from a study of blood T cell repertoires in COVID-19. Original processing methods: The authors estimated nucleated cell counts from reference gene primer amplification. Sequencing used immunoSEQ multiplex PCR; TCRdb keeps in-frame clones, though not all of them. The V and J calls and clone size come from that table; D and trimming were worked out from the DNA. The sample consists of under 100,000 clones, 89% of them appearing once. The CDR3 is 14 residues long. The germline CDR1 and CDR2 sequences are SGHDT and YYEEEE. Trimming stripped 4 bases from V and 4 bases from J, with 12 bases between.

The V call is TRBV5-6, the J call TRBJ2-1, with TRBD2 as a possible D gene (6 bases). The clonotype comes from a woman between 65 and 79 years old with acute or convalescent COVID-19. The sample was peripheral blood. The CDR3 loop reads CASSLLAEYNEQFF. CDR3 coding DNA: TGTGCCAGCAGCCTACTAGCTGAATACAATGAGCAGTTCTTC.